This passage covers 20 T cell receptor beta chains from one sample sequenced in a study of T cell responses to AZD1222 COVID-19 vaccine. The table came from immunoSEQ multiplex PCR; TCRdb's copy has only in-frame clones and leaves some out. The sample yields 95,000 to 150,000 clones, over 70% seen once. The material sequenced was peripheral blood, taken on day 0 of AZD1222 vaccination. The receptor source for this set is an adult in good health.

The chain links TRBV2 to TRBJ1-2; 8 bases are shared with TRBD1. J was trimmed by 8 bases and V by 7 bases; bases with no gene match: 9. Germline assignment: CDR1 SNHLY and CDR2 FYNNEI. The CDR3 extends over 13 amino acids. CDR3 sequence: CASTAAGGRGYTF. The CDR3 coding sequence is TGTGCCAGCACAGCGGCAGGGGGCAGGGGCTACACCTTC.

This chain uses TRBV2 with TRBJ2-5; D not resolved. CDR3 length: 12 residues. Germline V gene data show CDR1 as SNHLY and CDR2 as FYNNEI. Between the trimmed V and J ends, which lost 2 bases and 5 bases, there was a span of 6 bases. The CDR3 reads CASSEKWETQYF. CDR3 sequence (DNA): TGTGCCAGCAGTGAAAAATGGGAGACCCAGTACTTC.

This clone has a handful of counts. This chain uses TRBV28 with TRBJ2-7, with D perhaps assigned TRBD1 or TRBD2 (5 bases each). Germline lookup yields CDR1 MDHEN and CDR2 SYDVKM. The CDR3 has 15 amino acids. V was cut by 4 bases and J by 3 bases, with 16 bases left in between. For the CDR3, the DNA is TGTGCCAGCAGTTCCTTCGCCGGGACGTACTACGAGCAGTACTTC. Translated, it gives CASSSFAGTYYEQYF.

J is TRBJ1-5 and V is TRBV27, with TRBD1 as a possible D gene (6 bases). In germline, CDR1 is MNHEY, CDR2 SMNVEV (reference sequence). Trimming stripped 4 bases from V and 0 bases from J, with 10 bases between. This CDR3 contains 15 residues. The CDR3 nucleotides are TGTGCCAGCAGTTCGGACAGCCTTAGCAATCAGCCCCAGCATTTT. The encoded protein is CASSSDSLSNQPQHF.

The rearrangement uses TRBV6-5 and TRBJ1-2; D gene ambiguous. CDR1 and CDR2 from the germline V gene are MNHEY and SVGAGI. Trimming took off 5 bases at V and 4 bases at J, with 14 bases between the two ends. The CDR3 covers 14 residues. The CDR3: CASSRASGPYGYTF. CDR3 DNA sequence: TGTGCCAGCAGTAGGGCCTCTGGACCCTATGGCTACACCTTC.

The chain carries TRBV29-1 and TRBJ2-2, with TRBD1 identical over 8 bases. Germline-derived CDR1 and CDR2 are SQVTM and ANQGSEA. The V segment lost 6 bases and the J segment 6 bases; nucleotides outside the gene matches: 9. This CDR3 is built from 14 residues. In nucleotides, the CDR3 is TGCAGCGTGTACAGGGGGAAGGGTGCCGGGGAGCTGTTTTTT. Translating gives CSVYRGKGAGELFF.

The chain couples TRBV10-3 to TRBJ1-1; TRBD1 might be the D (5 bases). The V and J ends lost 2 bases and 10 bases respectively, with 11 bases between them. Germline CDR1 reads ENHRY; CDR2 reads SYGVKD. The CDR3 consists of 12 residues. CDR3 bases: TGTGCCATCAGTGAGGGGGCGAAAGGAGCTTTCTTT. Translated: CAISEGAKGAFF.

The chain uses TRBV18 and TRBJ1-1, with TRBD1 identical over 7 bases. V shed 8 bases and J 3 bases; nucleotides not matched to a gene: 9. From germline, CDR1 is KGHSH and CDR2 LQKENI. The CDR3 spans 14 residues. In nucleotides, the CDR3 is TGTGCCAGCCAAACCGACAGGGAAGACACTGAAGCTTTCTTT. Its translation: CASQTDREDTEAFF. Looking up the rest from reference TRBV18 and TRBJ1-1 gives the full variable domain: NAGVMQNPRHLVRRRGQEARLRCSPMKGHSHVYWYRQLPEEGLKFMVYLQKENIIDESGMPKERFSAEFPKEGPSILRIQQVVRGDSAAYFCASQTDREDTEAFFGQGTRLTVV.

The genes are TRBV5-6 and TRBJ2-3, with TRBD2 identical over 8 bases. The germline V gene has CDR1 SGHDT and CDR2 YYEEEE. The CDR3 loop spans 16 amino acids. Trimming at V came to 4 bases and at J to 0 bases, leaving 7 bases not matched to a gene. The CDR3 protein is CASSPLTGGSTDTQYF. CDR3 DNA: TGTGCCAGCAGCCCTCTGACGGGGGGGAGCACAGATACGCAGTATTTT.

The V call is TRBV5-1, the J call TRBJ2-5; no firm D call. Germline V gene sequence: CDR1 SGHRS, CDR2 YFSETQ. The length of the CDR3 is 13 residues. V was pared by 4 bases and J by 5 bases, with 12 bases between. In DNA form, the CDR3 reads TGCGCCAGCAGCCCCCGAGACCGTGAGACCCAGTACTTC. It codes for CASSPRDRETQYF.

The chain carries TRBV7-8 and TRBJ2-7; possible D gene TRBD1, 5 bases. The CDR3 totals 13 residues. The germline CDR1 and CDR2 sequences are SGHVS and FQNEAQ. The V gene lost 5 bases and the J gene lost 4 bases, with 12 bases spanning the gap. CDR3 residues: CASSPDKRYEQYF. The CDR3 DNA is TGTGCCAGCAGCCCGGACAAACGTTACGAGCAGTACTTC.

J is TRBJ2-1 and V is TRBV9; the D gene is possibly TRBD2 (6 bases). V was pared by 0 bases and J by 4 bases, with 17 bases between. CDR1 is SGDLS and CDR2 is YYNGEE in the germline V gene. This CDR3 region has 17 residues. CDR3: CASSVALGGEKYNEQFF. Here the CDR3 DNA reads TGTGCCAGCAGCGTAGCTTTAGGCGGGGAGAAGTACAATGAGCAGTTCTTC. Full variable domain (outside the CDR3, taken from reference TRBV9 and TRBJ2-1): DSGVTQTPKHLITATGQRVTLRCSPRSGDLSVYWYQQSLDQGLQFLIQYYNGEERAKGNILERFSAQQFPDLHSELNLSSLELGDSALYFCASSVALGGEKYNEQFFGPGTRLTVL.

CDR3 region: CASSLANSPLHF. The CDR3 DNA follows: TGTGCCAGCAGCTTAGCTAATTCACCCCTCCACTTT. V is TRBV7-9 and J is TRBJ1-6; unclear D gene. The CDR3 covers 12 residues. CDR1 SEHNR and CDR2 FQNEAQ come from the germline V gene (reference sequence). V was trimmed by 0 bases and J by 6 bases, leaving 0 bases between them.

This chain links TRBV30 with TRBJ2-1; 7 bases are shared with TRBD1. Looked up from germline, CDR1 is GTSNPN and CDR2 is SVGIG (reference sequence). J gave up 3 bases and V 4 bases, and 6 bases lay outside the gene matches. The CDR3 length is 14 residues. The CDR3 is CAWTRDSFYNEQFF. The CDR3 coding sequence is TGTGCCTGGACCCGGGACAGTTTCTACAATGAGCAGTTCTTC.

J is TRBJ2-3 and V is TRBV6-2 or TRBV6-3; 15 bases align to TRBD2. Trimming cost V 6 bases and J 5 bases; bases outside gene matches: 6. The CDR3 is 16 residues long. The germline V gene encodes CDR1 MNHEY and CDR2 SVGEGT. The CDR3, as DNA: TGTGCCAGCAGCCAGGGACTAGCGGGGGGCCGAGATACGCAGTATTTT. Translation: CASSQGLAGGRDTQYF.

V usage is TRBV2 and J usage is TRBJ1-6, with TRBD1 as a possible D gene (6 bases). The V end was cut by 6 bases, the J end by 10 bases, with 19 bases between. This CDR3 has 15 residues. Germline CDR1 is SNHLY and CDR2 is FYNNEI. This CDR3 is CASRVQGPEGSPLHF. The CDR3 bases are TGTGCCAGCAGAGTACAGGGCCCCGAGGGATCACCCCTCCACTTT. Looking up the rest from reference TRBV2 and TRBJ1-6 gives the full variable domain: EPEVTQTPSHQVTQMGQEVILRCVPISNHLYFYWYRQILGQKVEFLVSFYNNEISEKSEIFDDQFSVERPDGSNFTLKIRSTKLEDSAMYFCASRVQGPEGSPLHFGNGTRLTVT.

This chain connects TRBV5-6 to TRBJ2-1; D remains ambiguous. With 4 bases removed from V and 3 bases from J, the gap between germline ends came to 8 bases. This CDR3 spans 13 amino acids. Per germline, CDR1 SGHDT and CDR2 YYEEEE. This chain's CDR3 is CASSRRDYNEQFF. DNA of the CDR3: TGTGCCAGCAGCCGCAGAGACTACAATGAGCAGTTCTTC.

This clone was seen a few times. V gene TRBV5-3 combines with J gene TRBJ1-1, with D maybe TRBD1 (6 bases). TRBV5-3 counts as an open reading frame of uncertain function. V lost 4 bases and J 9 bases, leaving 13 bases between the germline ends. This CDR3 is 12 amino acids long. DNA of the CDR3: TGTGCCAGAAGCCTTGGGGGGGCGCAAGCTTTCTTT. Its translation: CARSLGGAQAFF.

This chain uses TRBV5-4 with TRBJ2-1; 8 bases map to TRBD1. The germline gives CDR1 SGHNT, CDR2 YYREEE (reference sequence). V gave up 3 bases and J gave up 5 bases; unmatched junction bases: 13. There are 17 residues in the CDR3. CDR3 coding DNA: TGTGCCAGCAGCTCGGAGCTAGGCGGACAGGGAGACAATGAGCAGTTCTTC. Translated: CASSSELGGQGDNEQFF.

V usage is TRBV12-3 or TRBV12-4 and J usage is TRBJ1-2, with TRBD1 matching over 10 bases. The CDR3 runs to 13 residues. Trimming took 6 bases from V and 6 from J; bases not matched to a gene: 4. The DNA for the CDR3 is TGTGCCAGCAGACCGACAGGGGGCGATGGCTACACCTTC. It is translated as CASRPTGGDGYTF.